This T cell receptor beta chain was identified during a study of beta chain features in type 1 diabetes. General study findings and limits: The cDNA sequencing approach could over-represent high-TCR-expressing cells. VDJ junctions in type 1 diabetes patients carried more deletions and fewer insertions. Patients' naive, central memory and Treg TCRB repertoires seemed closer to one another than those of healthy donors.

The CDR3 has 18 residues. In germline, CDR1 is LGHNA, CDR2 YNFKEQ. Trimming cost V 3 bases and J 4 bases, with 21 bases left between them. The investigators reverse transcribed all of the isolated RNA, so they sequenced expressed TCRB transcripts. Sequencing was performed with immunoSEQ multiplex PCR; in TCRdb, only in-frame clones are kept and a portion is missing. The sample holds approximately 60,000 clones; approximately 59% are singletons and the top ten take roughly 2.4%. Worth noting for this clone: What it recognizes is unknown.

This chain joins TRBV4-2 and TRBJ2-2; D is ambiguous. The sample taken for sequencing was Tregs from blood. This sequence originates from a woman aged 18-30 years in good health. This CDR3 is CASSQPAEALVGTGELFF. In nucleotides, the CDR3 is TGTGCCAGCAGCCAGCCCGCAGAAGCGCTAGTTGGCACCGGGGAGCTGTTTTTT.